These T cell receptor beta chains were read from a single sample in a study of blood T cells in healthy people across ages. TCRdb independently ran MiXCR on the 5' RACE reads; one entry per CDR3 protein. Among around 1,700,000 distinct CDR3 sequences listed, 28% were seen once. The sequencing sample was made of blood. These receptors came from a woman in her thirties in good health. CDR3s include the opening cysteine and the closing phenylalanine or tryptophan. The order of the fields is D gene, V gene, J gene, clone size, CDR3 DNA, CDR3 protein. The D gene is left open where the match is weak. Only some rows state a clone size, as once, few, many or a class for expanded clones.

>.|TRBV10-2|TRBJ2-7|many
TGCGCCAGCAGTGAGGGGGGGAGGAACGAGCAGTACTTC
CASSEGGRNEQYF
>TRBD1|TRBV19|TRBJ2-7|.
TGTGCCAGTAGTCCTCGCCGGGACAGGGAGGAGCGGCAGTACTTC
CASSPRRDREERQYF
>TRBD2|TRBV7-2|TRBJ2-3|few
TGTGCCAGCAGGCACCCGGGACTAGGTGGGGATACGCAGTATTTT
CASRHPGLGGDTQYF
>.|TRBV28|TRBJ2-6|.
TGTGCCAGCAGTCGCGGTGGTGGGGCCAACGTCCTGACTTTC
CASSRGGGANVLTF
>.|TRBV25-1|TRBJ2-1|.
TGTGCCAGCAGTGCCGGGACGATTTCCTACAATGAGCAGTTCTTC
CASSAGTISYNEQFF
>.|TRBV28|TRBJ1-2|.
TGTGCCAGCAGTTTACGGACAGCCGGTGGCTACACCTTC
CASSLRTAGGYTF
>TRBD1|TRBV7-2|TRBJ2-6|.
TGTGCCAGCAGCCTGGGACAGTTGGGATCAGGGGCCAACGTCCTGACTTTC
CASSLGQLGSGANVLTF
>.|TRBV7-2|TRBJ2-3|.
TGTGCCAGCAGCCCAAGACAGGTGGCCCCCGATACGCAGTATTTT
CASSPRQVAPDTQYF
>.|TRBV10-3|TRBJ2-7|.
TGTGCCATCAGTGAGCCACACGGGACTGGCGGAGCTGGAGACGAGCAGTACTTC
CAISEPHGTGGAGDEQYF
>.|TRBV6-5|TRBJ2-3|many
TGTGCCAGCAGGCCAACTACACGGAATACGCAGTATTTT
CASRPTTRNTQYF
>TRBD1|TRBV29-1|TRBJ2-7|.
TGCAGCGTTGAATTAACAGGGGTCTACTACGAGCAGTACTTC
CSVELTGVYYEQYF
>.|TRBV2|TRBJ1-5|.
TGTGCCAGCAGTGGGCAGGTCAGGGTAGGGCCCCAGCATTTT
CASSGQVRVGPQHF
>.|TRBV9|TRBJ2-1|.
TGTGCCAGCAGTGATACCGGGACACCTGGTTACGAGCAGTTCTTC
CASSDTGTPGYEQFF
>.|TRBV11-2|TRBJ2-1|.
TGTGCCAGCAGCCGCCTGACTGGGGTTTACAATGAGCAGTTCTTC
CASSRLTGVYNEQFF
>.|TRBV6-5|TRBJ1-2|few
TGTGCCAGCAGCCGGGACAATCCTCTCTATGGCTACACCTTC
CASSRDNPLYGYTF
>TRBD1|TRBV12-3/TRBV12-4|TRBJ2-1|once
TGTGCCAGCAGGTTAGACAGGGGGATTGTGAATGAGCAGTTCTTC
CASRLDRGIVNEQFF
>TRBD1|TRBV12-3/TRBV12-4|TRBJ1-2|few
TGTGCCAGCAGTTTAGTGGACAGGGCGAACTATGGCTACACCTTC
CASSLVDRANYGYTF
>.|TRBV5-1|TRBJ2-5|few
TGCGCCAGCAGCTTAGGGACCTTTAGGGAGACCCAGTACTTC
CASSLGTFRETQYF
>.|TRBV20-1|TRBJ1-4|few
TGCAGTGCTAGAGATAACAGAGCAGGGAACCTTAATGAAAAACGGTTTTTT
CSARDNRAGNLNEKRFF
>.|TRBV5-1|TRBJ1-6|.
TGCGCCAGCAGCTTGGCCAGGGAAAGACCCCTCCACTTT
CASSLARERPLHF
>TRBD2|TRBV4-2|TRBJ2-1|.
TGTGCCAGCAGCCAAAGCGGGGCGGTCTACAATGAGCAGTTCTTC
CASSQSGAVYNEQFF
>TRBD1|TRBV2|TRBJ2-7|.
TGTGCCAGCAGGGACAGGGCTTCGGCAAGGTACGAGCAGTACTTC
CASRDRASARYEQYF
>.|TRBV7-3|TRBJ2-1|.
TGTGCCAGCAGCTTACAGCCTTCAGGAGTCCATGAGCAGTTCTTC
CASSLQPSGVHEQFF
>.|TRBV21-1|TRBJ2-5|.
TGTGCCAGCAGCAAAGATTCGGAGACAGGACAAGAGACCCAGTACTTC
CASSKDSETGQETQYF
>.|TRBV20-1|TRBJ2-7|many
TGCAGTTCCCGGAGTGGGGCAGGGGACTCCTACGAGCAGTACTTC
CSSRSGAGDSYEQYF
>TRBD1|TRBV10-3|TRBJ1-6|few
TGTGCCATCAGAGGAGCTAGGGGACAGGGTAATTCACCCCTCCACTTT
CAIRGARGQGNSPLHF
>.|TRBV3-1|TRBJ1-1|.
TGTGCCAGCAGCTACCTGTCGGGGGCTAGAGCTTTCTTT
CASSYLSGARAFF